Shown below are 8 T cell receptor beta chains from a single sample sequenced in a study of T cell responses to AZD1222 COVID-19 vaccine. Using immunoSEQ multiplex PCR, the repertoire was profiled, and TCRdb retains in-frame clones only, with some absent. The data show over 120,000 clones, 80% to 95% seen once. This sample comprised peripheral blood, obtained on day 0 of AZD1222 vaccination. These receptors were taken from an adult in good health.

This clone was counted once. The rearrangement uses TRBV28 and TRBJ2-7; the D gene is possibly TRBD2 (6 bases). Per the germline V gene, CDR1 is MDHEN and CDR2 is SYDVKM. The CDR3 covers 13 residues. The V end was cut by 7 bases, the J end by 1 base, with 11 bases between. CDR3 region: CASNGTPSYEQYF. CDR3 nucleotides: TGTGCCAGCAACGGGACTCCGTCCTACGAGCAGTACTTC.

The chain has TRBV24-1 and TRBJ2-5; D unresolved. V dropped 3 bases and J dropped 4 bases, with 14 bases sitting between them. The germline CDR1 and CDR2 sequences are KGHDR and SFDVKD. This CDR3 contains 15 residues. The DNA of the CDR3 is TGTGCCACCAGTGATCCCTCGGGTGTGGGAGAGACCCAGTACTTC. Translated: CATSDPSGVGETQYF.

The chain employs TRBV28 and TRBJ1-1; 9 positions agree with TRBD1. Germline V lookup: CDR1 MDHEN, CDR2 SYDVKM. Trimming removed 6 bases from V and 2 bases from J; junction bases left unmatched: 10. The CDR3 contains 16 residues. The CDR3 spells CASSWDREWQNTEAFF. CDR3 DNA sequence: TGTGCCAGCAGCTGGGACAGGGAGTGGCAAAACACTGAAGCTTTCTTT.

This rearrangement joins TRBV4-1 to TRBJ2-7; 11 nucleotides align to TRBD2. Unmatched junction bases numbered 7, after V lost 1 base and J lost 5 bases. This CDR3 is built from 16 residues. The germline CDR1 and CDR2 sequences are MGHRA and YSYEKL. In nucleotides, the CDR3 is TGCGCCAGCAGCCAAGGAGCCGGGACTAGCGGTAACGAGCAGTACTTC. It is translated as CASSQGAGTSGNEQYF.

The chain links TRBV5-5 to TRBJ1-1; D not resolved. The V gene lost 2 bases and the J gene lost 3 bases, with 8 bases spanning the gap. Germline values: CDR1 SGHKS, CDR2 YYEKEE (reference sequence). The CDR3 is made up of 13 amino acids. The CDR3 loop is CASSLLVDTEAFF. In nucleotides, the CDR3 is TGTGCCAGCAGCTTACTCGTTGACACTGAAGCTTTCTTT. The variable domain in full, with the rest retrieved from reference TRBV5-5 and TRBJ1-1, is DAGVTQSPTHLIKTRGQQVTLRCSPISGHKSVSWYQQVLGQGPQFIFQYYEKEERGRGNFPDRFSARQFPNYSSELNVNALLLGDSALYLCASSLLVDTEAFFGQGTRLTVV.

V is TRBV6-5 and J is TRBJ1-4, with a tentative D call TRBD1 (6 bases). The CDR3 runs 12 residues. V was pared by 5 bases and J by 8 bases, with 9 bases between. CDR1 is MNHEY and CDR2 is SVGAGI in the germline V gene. CDR3 sequence: CASSTGLEKLFF. CDR3 bases: TGTGCCAGCAGTACAGGGTTAGAAAAACTGTTTTTT.

The V call is TRBV5-1, the J call TRBJ2-3, with TRBD1 as a possible D gene (5 bases). The length of the CDR3 is 14 residues. CDR1 and CDR2 (germline): SGHRS, YFSETQ. V lost 1 base and J lost 6, with 12 bases in between. CDR3 bases: TGCGCCAGCAGCTTGATCCAGGGCTGGGATACGCAGTATTTT. This sequence encodes CASSLIQGWDTQYF.

V usage is TRBV27 and J usage is TRBJ2-1, with TRBD1 identical over 10 bases. The CDR3 is 14 amino acids. The germline V gene encodes CDR1 MNHEY and CDR2 SMNVEV (reference sequence). Trimming took 0 bases from V and 8 from J; bases not matched to a gene: 1. This CDR3 is CASSLSGTGDEQFF. In nucleotides, the CDR3 is TGTGCCAGCAGTTTATCTGGGACAGGGGATGAGCAGTTCTTC.